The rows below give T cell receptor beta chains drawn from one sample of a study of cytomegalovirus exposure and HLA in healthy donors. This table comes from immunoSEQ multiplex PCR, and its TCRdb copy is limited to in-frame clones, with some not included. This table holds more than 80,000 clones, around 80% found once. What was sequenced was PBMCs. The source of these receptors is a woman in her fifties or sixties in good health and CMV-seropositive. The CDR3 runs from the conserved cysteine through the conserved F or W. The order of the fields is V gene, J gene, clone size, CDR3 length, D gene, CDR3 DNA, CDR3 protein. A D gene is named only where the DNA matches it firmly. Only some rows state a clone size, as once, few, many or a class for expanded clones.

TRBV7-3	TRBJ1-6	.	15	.	TGTGCCAGCAGCTTGGGGAGCTCCTATAATTCACCCCTCCACTTT	CASSLGSSYNSPLHF
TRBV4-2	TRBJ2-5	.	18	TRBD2	TGTGCCAGCAGCCAGGCCCGACTAGCGGGGGGCCACGGGGAGACCCAGTACTTC	CASSQARLAGGHGETQYF
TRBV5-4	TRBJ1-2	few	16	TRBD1	TGTGCCAGCAGCATTGGACAGGGACCCATTAACTATGGCTACACCTTC	CASSIGQGPINYGYTF
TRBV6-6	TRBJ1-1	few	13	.	TGTGCCAGCAGTCCCCGGGGAAGGACTGAAGCTTTCTTT	CASSPRGRTEAFF
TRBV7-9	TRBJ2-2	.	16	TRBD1	TGTGCCAGCAGCCCTTACGGACAGGGGGGGACCGGGGAGCTGTTTTTT	CASSPYGQGGTGELFF
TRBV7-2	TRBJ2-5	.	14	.	TGTGCCAGCAGCCCCGGGAGCCGAGTTGGGACCCAGTACTTC	CASSPGSRVGTQYF
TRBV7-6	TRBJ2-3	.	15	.	TGTGCCAGCAGCTTAGTACTTACAGGGACAGATACGCAGTATTTT	CASSLVLTGTDTQYF
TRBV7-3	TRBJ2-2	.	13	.	TGTGCCAGCAGCCCTACCTACGCCGGGGAGCTGTTTTTT	CASSPTYAGELFF
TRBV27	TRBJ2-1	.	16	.	TGTGCCAGCAGCTCCCGTACAGGGAACTCCTACAATGAGCAGTTCTTC	CASSSRTGNSYNEQFF
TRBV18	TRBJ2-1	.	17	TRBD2	TGTGCCAGCTCACCAACGAGCGGGGGGGTCTCCTACAATGAGCAGTTCTTC	CASSPTSGGVSYNEQFF
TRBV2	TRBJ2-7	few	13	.	TGTGCCAGCAGTGGTGTAGATTCCTACGAGCAGTACTTC	CASSGVDSYEQYF
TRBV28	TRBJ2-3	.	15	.	TGTGCCAGCAGTTTACCCCAAGCTCGCACAGATACGCAGTATTTT	CASSLPQARTDTQYF
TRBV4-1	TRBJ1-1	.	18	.	TGCGCCAGCAGCCAAGATCGGGGCAGGGGAGTTTCGGACACTGAAGCTTTCTTT	CASSQDRGRGVSDTEAFF
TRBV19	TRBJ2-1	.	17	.	TGTGCCAGTAGTGCCGTGGGGGCCTCGGGGTACTACAATGAGCAGTTCTTC	CASSAVGASGYYNEQFF
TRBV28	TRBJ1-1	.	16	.	TGTGCCAGCAGTTCACAAGCGACAGCAGGAAACACTGAAGCTTTCTTT	CASSSQATAGNTEAFF